Described below is a single TCR beta chain sequence and its context. Its antigen remains unknown. The data derive from a study of T-cell reconstitution after alpha-beta-depleted transplantation in children. This sample's TCRbeta library carried unique molecular identifier barcodes. Each CDR3 protein gets one entry after TCRdb re-called the PCR reads with MiXCR. Counted here are about 980,000 distinct CDR3 sequences, about 29% occurring once; the ten biggest clones make up about 28%. Overall study results and limits: After one year, T-cell counts and TCRbeta diversity mostly came from new T cells. The origin of high day-60 TCRbeta diversity in some patients lay in surviving recipient T cells and thymic progenitors. The study reportedly traced alpha-beta T cells about two months after transplant to several hundred expanded graft clones.

Trimming shortened V by 1 base and J by 0 bases, and 9 bases separated the two germline ends. This CDR3 spans 14 amino acids. The germline V gene encodes CDR1 DFQATT and CDR2 SNEGSKA (reference sequence). Specimen: PBMCs, mostly from graft donor cells, collected 360 days after TCRalphabeta/CD19-depleted stem cell transplant. V and J are TRBV20-1 and TRBJ1-1; D not resolved. This TCR was recovered from a boy younger than two who had a stem cell transplant for SCID, so the T cells may come from the graft donor. The CDR3 loop is CSARVDGVNTEAFF. The DNA for the CDR3 is TGCAGTGCTAGAGTCGACGGAGTGAACACTGAAGCTTTCTTT.